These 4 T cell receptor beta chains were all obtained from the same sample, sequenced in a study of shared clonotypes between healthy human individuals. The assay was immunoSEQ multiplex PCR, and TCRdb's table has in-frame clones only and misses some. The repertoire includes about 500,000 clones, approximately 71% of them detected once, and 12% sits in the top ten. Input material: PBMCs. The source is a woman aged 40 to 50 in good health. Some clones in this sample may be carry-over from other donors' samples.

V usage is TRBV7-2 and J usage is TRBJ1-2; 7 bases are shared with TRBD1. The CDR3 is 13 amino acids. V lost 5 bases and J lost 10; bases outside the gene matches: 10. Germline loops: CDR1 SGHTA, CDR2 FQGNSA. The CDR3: CASSPGQGVFYTF. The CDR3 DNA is TGTGCCAGCAGCCCCGGTCAGGGGGTGTTCTACACCTTC.

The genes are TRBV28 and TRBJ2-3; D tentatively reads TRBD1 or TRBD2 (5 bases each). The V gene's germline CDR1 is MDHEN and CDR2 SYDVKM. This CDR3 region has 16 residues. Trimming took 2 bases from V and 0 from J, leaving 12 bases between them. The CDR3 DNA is TGTGCCAGCAGTTTACGGGTGAGGGGTAGCACAGATACGCAGTATTTT. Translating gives CASSLRVRGSTDTQYF.

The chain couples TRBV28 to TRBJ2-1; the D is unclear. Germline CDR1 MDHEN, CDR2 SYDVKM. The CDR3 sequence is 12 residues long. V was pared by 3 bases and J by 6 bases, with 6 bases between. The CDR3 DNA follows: TGTGCCAGCAGTTTGAGGAGCAATGAGCAGTTCTTC. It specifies CASSLRSNEQFF. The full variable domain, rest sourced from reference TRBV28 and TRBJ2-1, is DVKVTQSSRYLVKRTGEKVFLECVQDMDHENMFWYRQDPGLGLRLIYFSYDVKMKEKGDIPEGYSVSREKKERFSLILESASTNQTSMYLCASSLRSNEQFFGPGTRLTVL.

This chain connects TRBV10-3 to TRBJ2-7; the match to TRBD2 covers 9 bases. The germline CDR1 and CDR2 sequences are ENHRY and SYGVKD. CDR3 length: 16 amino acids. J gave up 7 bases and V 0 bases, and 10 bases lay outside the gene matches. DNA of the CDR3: TGTGCCATCAGTGAGTCGAGTTTAGCGGGAGTCGGTGAGCAGTACTTC. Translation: CAISESSLAGVGEQYF.